The present TCR beta chain was sequenced within a study of T cells expressing NK-cell markers (dated by TCRdb to 2020 to 2021). About the full investigation: Three sorted T-cell subsets (CD3+CD56+NKG2C+, CD3+CD56+NKG2C- and CD3+CD56-NKG2C+) from seven to nine donors had their TCR beta-chain repertoires profiled. Seven of the eight sequenced donors were HCMV-seropositive and one was HCMV-seronegative. Randomly selected healthy volunteers, three men and five women, were used as the eight sequenced donors. Illumina HiSeq 2000/2500, MiSeq or NextSeq was used to sequence libraries as 2 x 150 bp reads. On the study overall, not on this receptor specifically: Whether the expanded NKG2C-expressing T cell clones were specific for HCMV antigens was left unclear. In a handful of donors, the dominant CD3+CD56+NKG2C+ clonotypes were among the top 10 CD8+ clonotypes and accounted for roughly 1.0-7.5% of CD8+ T cells. Those dominant clonotypes were again the most abundant among CD3+CD56-NKG2C+ cells in four donors, at about 28.3-65%.

Note on this clonotype: Its antigen remains undetermined.

HCMV serostatus was determined by detecting HCMV-specific IgG in serum with a commercial ELISA kit. Ficoll density gradient centrifugation was used to isolate peripheral blood mononuclear cells from blood. Sequencing relied on an Illumina HiSeq 2000. TCR beta cDNA libraries were prepared using 5'RACE template switching, which introduced a universal primer site and unique molecular identifiers. Synthesis of cDNA was primed from the TCR beta constant segment and was followed by two consecutive PCR amplification steps. In the source study's methods: MIGEC was used to demultiplex reads and group reads by UMI, and MiTCR was used to assemble and quantify clonotypes. To exclude erroneous sequences, any TCR cDNA sequence not supported by at least two reads was discarded. The tcR package was used for downstream repertoire analysis, and clonotypes were matched across fractions by CDR3 nucleotide sequence plus V segment. VDJmatch was used to annotate antigen specificity against VDJdb, with one amino acid substitution in CDR3 allowed. Each entry corresponds to one CDR3 protein sequence from reads that TCRdb reprocessed, and DNA is not given. The V and J calls, along with clone size, are taken from TCRdb and not from the paper's own processing. This specimen's table enumerates roughly 380,000 distinct CDR3 sequences. The biggest ten clones account for around 4.9% of the sample.

Based on the germline V gene (reference sequence), the CDR1 and CDR2 sequences are MNHEY and SMNVEV. The CDR3 runs 11 amino acids, cysteine and phenylalanine included. There is no recorded DNA. The rearrangement combines TRBV27 with TRBJ2-2; no DNA is available, so the TRBD1 call from TCRdb remains unchecked. Sequenced material: blood T cells: a sorted CD56 or NKG2C T cell subset, CD4+ or CD8+ T cells, or bulk PBMC T cells (not recorded which). The receptor comes from a man aged 18-70 years in good health. This receptor carries the CDR3 CASSRVRELFF.